This T cell receptor (beta chain) is from a study of blood T cell repertoires in COVID-19. For the study at large: Specimens from acute and convalescent COVID-19 originated in the United States, Italy and Spain. PBMCs, B-cell-depleted T cells, or T cells provided the cDNA or gDNA that made up the material.

Trimming cost V 4 bases and J 4 bases, with 20 bases left between them. This CDR3 comprises 16 residues. Germline lookup yields CDR1 SGHDT and CDR2 YYEEEE. Authors' data handling: Quantification of nucleated cells was approximated via reference gene primer amplification. Profiling relied on immunoSEQ multiplex PCR, and the TCRdb table lists in-frame clones only, not all of them. That table is the source of V, J and clone size, and D and trimming were worked out from the DNA. The sample has approximately 190,000 clones, over 80% seen once. The chain has TRBV5-6 and TRBJ1-1; D might be TRBD1 (6 bases). The sample was peripheral blood. This TCR was recovered from a woman aged 40 to 49 with acute or convalescent COVID-19. Here the CDR3 DNA reads TGTGCCAGCAGCCCTCCGACAGGCCGGGTAGCCACTGAAGCTTTCTTT. This sequence encodes CASSPPTGRVATEAFF.